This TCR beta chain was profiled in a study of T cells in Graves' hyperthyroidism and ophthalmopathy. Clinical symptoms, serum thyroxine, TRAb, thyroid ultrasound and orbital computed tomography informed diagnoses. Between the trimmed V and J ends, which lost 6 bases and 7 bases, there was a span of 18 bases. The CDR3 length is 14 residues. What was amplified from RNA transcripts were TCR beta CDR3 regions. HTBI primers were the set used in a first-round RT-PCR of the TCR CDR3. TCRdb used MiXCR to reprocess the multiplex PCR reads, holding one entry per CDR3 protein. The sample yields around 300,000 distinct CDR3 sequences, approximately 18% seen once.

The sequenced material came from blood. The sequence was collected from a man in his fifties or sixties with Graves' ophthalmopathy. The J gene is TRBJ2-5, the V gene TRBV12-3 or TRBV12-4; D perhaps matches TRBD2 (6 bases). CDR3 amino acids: CASSSGVVGVTQYF. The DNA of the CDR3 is TGTGCCAGCAGCTCGGGAGTGGTTGGGGTGACCCAGTACTTC.